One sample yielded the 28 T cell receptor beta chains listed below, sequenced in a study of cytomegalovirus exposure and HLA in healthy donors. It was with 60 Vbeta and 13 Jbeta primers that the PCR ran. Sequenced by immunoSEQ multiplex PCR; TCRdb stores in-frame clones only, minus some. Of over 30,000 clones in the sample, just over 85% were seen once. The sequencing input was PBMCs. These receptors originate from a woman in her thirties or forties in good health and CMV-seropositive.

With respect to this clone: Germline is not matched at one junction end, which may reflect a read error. The CDR3 sequence is CAWTGGSWDTGELLF. The CDR3 nucleotides are TGTGCCTGGACTGGGGGTTCTTGGGACACCGGGGAGCTGCTTTTT. The rearrangement links TRBV30 to TRBJ2-2; TRBD1 is a possible D gene (6 bases). The germline V gene encodes CDR1 GTSNPN and CDR2 SVGIG (reference sequence). There are 15 residues in the CDR3.

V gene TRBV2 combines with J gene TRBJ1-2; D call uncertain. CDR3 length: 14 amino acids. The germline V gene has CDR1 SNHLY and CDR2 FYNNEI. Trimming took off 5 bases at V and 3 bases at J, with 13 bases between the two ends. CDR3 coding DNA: TGTGCCAGCAGTAAAACGGGGTTCGACTATGGCTACACCTTC. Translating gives CASSKTGFDYGYTF.

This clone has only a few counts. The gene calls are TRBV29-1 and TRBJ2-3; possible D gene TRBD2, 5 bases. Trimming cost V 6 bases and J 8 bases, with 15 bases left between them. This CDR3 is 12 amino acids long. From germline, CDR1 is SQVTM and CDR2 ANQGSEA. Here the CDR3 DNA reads TGCAGCGTGCCAGGAGGAGATTCTACGCAGTATTTT. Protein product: CSVPGGDSTQYF.

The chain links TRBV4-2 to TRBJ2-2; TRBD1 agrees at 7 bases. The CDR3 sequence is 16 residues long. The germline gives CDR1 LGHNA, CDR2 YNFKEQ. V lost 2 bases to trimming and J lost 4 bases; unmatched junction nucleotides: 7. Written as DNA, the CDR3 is TGTGCCAGCAGCCAACCAAGACAGGGTAGCACCGGGGAGCTGTTTTTT. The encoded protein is CASSQPRQGSTGELFF.

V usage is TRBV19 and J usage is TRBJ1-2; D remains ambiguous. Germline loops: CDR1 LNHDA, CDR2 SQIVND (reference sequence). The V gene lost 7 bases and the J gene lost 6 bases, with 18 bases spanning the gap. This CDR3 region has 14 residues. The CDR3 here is CASTLHWENNGYTF. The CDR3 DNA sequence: TGTGCCAGTACCCTGCATTGGGAGAATAATGGCTACACCTTC. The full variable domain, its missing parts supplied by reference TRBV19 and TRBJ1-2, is DGGITQSPKYLFRKEGQNVTLSCEQNLNHDAMYWYRQDPGQGLRLIYYSQIVNDFQKGDIAEGYSVSREKKESFPLTVTSAQKNPTAFYLCASTLHWENNGYTFGSGTRLTVV.

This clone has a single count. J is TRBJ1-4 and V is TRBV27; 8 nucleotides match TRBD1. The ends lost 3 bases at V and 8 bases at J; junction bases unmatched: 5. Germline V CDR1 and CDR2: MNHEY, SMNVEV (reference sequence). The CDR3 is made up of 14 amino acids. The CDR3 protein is CASSFDRGNEKLFF. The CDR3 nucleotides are TGTGCCAGCAGTTTTGACAGGGGAAACGAAAAACTGTTTTTT.

CDR3 sequence reads: CASSSLGQGTEKLFF. DNA of the CDR3: TGTGCCAGCAGTTCACTAGGACAGGGTACGGAAAAACTGTTTTTT. The genes are TRBV27 and TRBJ1-4; the match to TRBD1 covers 8 bases. Losses at the gene ends were 4 bases for V and 8 bases for J; bases not matched to a gene: 9. CDR1 MNHEY and CDR2 SMNVEV come from the germline V gene (reference sequence). The CDR3 runs 15 residues.

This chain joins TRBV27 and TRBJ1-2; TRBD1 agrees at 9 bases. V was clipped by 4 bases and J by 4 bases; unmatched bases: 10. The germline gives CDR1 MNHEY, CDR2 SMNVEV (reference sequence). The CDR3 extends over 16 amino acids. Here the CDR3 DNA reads TGTGCCAGCAGTTCACACACTACAGGGGGCGGCTATGGCTACACCTTC. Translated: CASSSHTTGGGYGYTF.

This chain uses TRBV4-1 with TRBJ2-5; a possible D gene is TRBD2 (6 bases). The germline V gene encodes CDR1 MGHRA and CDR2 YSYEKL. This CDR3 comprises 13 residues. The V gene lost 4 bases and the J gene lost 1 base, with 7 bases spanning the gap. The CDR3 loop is CASSRLVQETQYF. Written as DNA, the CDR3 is TGCGCCAGCAGCCGACTAGTCCAAGAGACCCAGTACTTC.

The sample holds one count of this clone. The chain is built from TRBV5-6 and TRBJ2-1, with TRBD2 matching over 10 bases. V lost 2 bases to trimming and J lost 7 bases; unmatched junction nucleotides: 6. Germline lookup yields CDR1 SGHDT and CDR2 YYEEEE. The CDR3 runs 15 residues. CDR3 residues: CASSLAGGRLNEQFF. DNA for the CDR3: TGTGCCAGCAGCTTAGCGGGGGGGCGTCTAAATGAGCAGTTCTTC.

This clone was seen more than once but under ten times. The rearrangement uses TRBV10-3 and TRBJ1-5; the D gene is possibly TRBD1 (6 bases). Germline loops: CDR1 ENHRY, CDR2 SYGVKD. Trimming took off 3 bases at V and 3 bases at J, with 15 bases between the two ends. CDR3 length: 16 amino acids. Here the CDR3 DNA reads TGTGCCATCAGTGACTACCCACAGGGTCACAATCAGCCCCAGCATTTT. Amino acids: CAISDYPQGHNQPQHF.

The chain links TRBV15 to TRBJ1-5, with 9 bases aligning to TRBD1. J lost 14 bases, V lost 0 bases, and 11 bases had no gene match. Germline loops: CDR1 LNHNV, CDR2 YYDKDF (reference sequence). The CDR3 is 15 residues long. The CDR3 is CATSRDVQGALSKHF. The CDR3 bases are TGTGCCACCAGCAGAGACGTACAGGGGGCACTTTCAAAGCATTTT.

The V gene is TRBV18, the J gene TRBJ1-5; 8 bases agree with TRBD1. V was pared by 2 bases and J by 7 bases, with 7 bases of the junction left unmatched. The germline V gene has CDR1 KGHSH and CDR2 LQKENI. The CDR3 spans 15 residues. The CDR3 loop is CASSPSQGAGQPQHF. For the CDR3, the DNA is TGTGCCAGCTCACCATCCCAGGGGGCCGGGCAGCCCCAGCATTTT.

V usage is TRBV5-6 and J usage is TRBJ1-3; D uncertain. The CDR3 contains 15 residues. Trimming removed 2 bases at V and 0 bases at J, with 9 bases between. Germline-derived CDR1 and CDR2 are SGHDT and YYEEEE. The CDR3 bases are TGTGCCAGCAGCTTCCTGACAACCTCTGGAAACACCATATATTTT. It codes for CASSFLTTSGNTIYF.

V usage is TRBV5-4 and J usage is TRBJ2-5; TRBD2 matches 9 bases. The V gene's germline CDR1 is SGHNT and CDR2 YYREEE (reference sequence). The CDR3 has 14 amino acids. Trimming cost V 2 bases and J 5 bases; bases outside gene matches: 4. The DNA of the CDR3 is TGTGCCAGCAGCTTAGCGGGGGGAGTGGAGACCCAGTACTTC. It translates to CASSLAGGVETQYF.

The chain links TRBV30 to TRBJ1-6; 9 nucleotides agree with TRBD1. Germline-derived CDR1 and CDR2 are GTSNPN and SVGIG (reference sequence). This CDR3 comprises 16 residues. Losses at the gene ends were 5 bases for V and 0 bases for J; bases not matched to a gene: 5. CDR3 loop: CAWLGTGSSYNSPLHF. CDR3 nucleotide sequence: TGTGCCTGGCTCGGGACAGGGAGCTCCTATAATTCACCCCTCCACTTT. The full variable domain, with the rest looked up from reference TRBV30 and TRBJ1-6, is SQTIHQWPATLVQPVGSPLSLECTVEGTSNPNLYWYRQAAGRGLQLLFYSVGIGQISSEVPQNLSASRPQDRQFILSSKKLLLSDSGFYLCAWLGTGSSYNSPLHFGNGTRLTVT.

The CDR3 nucleotides are TGTGCCATCAGTGCCCAAGGGGTTGGGGAGACCCAGTACTTC. Translation: CAISAQGVGETQYF. The V and J genes are TRBV10-3 and TRBJ2-5; weak D call: TRBD1 (5 bases). The CDR3 consists of 14 residues. CDR1 is ENHRY and CDR2 is SYGVKD in the germline V gene. V lost 4 bases and J lost 5, with 14 bases in between.

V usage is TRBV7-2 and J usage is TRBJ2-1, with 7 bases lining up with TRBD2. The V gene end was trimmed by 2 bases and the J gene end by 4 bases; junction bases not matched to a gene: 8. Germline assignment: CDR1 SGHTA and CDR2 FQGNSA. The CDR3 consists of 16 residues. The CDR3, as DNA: TGTGCCAGCAGCTTACTGTCCCTAGCGGCGTACAATGAGCAGTTCTTC. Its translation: CASSLLSLAAYNEQFF.

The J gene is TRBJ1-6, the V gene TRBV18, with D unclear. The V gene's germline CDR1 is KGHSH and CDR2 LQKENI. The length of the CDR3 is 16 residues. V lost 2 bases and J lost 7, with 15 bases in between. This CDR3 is CASSPITVTDNSPLHF. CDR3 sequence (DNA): TGTGCCAGCTCACCAATAACCGTTACAGACAATTCACCCCTCCACTTT. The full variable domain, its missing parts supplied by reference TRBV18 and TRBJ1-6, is NAGVMQNPRHLVRRRGQEARLRCSPMKGHSHVYWYRQLPEEGLKFMVYLQKENIIDESGMPKERFSAEFPKEGPSILRIQQVVRGDSAAYFCASSPITVTDNSPLHFGNGTRLTVT.

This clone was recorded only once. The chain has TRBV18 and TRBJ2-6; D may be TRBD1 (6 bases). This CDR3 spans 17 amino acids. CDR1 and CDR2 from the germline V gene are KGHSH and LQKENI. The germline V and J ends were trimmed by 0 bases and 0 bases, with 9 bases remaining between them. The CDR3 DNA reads TGTGCCAGCTCACCACCAACAGGGAGCTCTGGGGCCAACGTCCTGACTTTC. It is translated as CASSPPTGSSGANVLTF.

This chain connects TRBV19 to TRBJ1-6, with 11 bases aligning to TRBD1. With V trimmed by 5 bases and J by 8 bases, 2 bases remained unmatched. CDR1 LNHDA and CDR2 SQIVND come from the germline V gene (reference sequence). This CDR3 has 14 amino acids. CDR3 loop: CASSPGQGDSPLHF. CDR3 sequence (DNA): TGTGCCAGTAGTCCGGGACAGGGGGATTCACCCCTCCACTTT.

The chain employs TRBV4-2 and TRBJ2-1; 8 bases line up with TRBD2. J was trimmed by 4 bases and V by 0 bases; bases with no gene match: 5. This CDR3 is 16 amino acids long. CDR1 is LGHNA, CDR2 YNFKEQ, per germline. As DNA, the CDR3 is TGTGCCAGCAGCCAAGATGGAGCGGGGGTTTACAATGAGCAGTTCTTC. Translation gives CASSQDGAGVYNEQFF.

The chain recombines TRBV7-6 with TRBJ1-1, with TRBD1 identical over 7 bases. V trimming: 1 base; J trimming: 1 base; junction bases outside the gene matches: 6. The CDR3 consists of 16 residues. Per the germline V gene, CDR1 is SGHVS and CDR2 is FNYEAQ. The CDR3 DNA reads TGTGCCAGCAGCTTAGATGGGACAGCTCAGAACACTGAAGCTTTCTTT. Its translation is CASSLDGTAQNTEAFF.

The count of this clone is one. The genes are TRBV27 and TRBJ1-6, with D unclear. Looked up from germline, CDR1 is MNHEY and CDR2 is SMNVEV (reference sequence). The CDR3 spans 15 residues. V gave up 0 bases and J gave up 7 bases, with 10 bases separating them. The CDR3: CASSLSWEANSPLHF. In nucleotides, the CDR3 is TGTGCCAGCAGTTTATCGTGGGAGGCAAATTCACCCCTCCACTTT.

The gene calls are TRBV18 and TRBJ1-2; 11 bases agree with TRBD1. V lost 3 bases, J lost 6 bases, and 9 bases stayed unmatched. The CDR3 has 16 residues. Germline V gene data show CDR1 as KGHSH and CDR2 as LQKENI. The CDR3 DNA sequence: TGTGCCAGCTCACCTCCGGGACAGGGGGAGTATGATGGCTACACCTTC. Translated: CASSPPGQGEYDGYTF.

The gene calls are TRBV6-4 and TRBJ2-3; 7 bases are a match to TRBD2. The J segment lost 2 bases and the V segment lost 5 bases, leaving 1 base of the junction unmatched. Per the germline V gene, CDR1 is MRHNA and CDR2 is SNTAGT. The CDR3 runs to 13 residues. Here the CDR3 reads CASSSGATDTQYF. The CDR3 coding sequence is TGTGCCAGCAGTAGCGGGGCCACAGATACGCAGTATTTT.

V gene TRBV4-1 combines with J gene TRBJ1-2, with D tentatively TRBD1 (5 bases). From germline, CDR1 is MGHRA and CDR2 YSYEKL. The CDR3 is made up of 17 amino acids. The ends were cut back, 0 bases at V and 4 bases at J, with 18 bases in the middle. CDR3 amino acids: CASSQDEGASLRYGYTF. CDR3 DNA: TGCGCCAGCAGCCAAGATGAAGGGGCATCTCTCCGCTATGGCTACACCTTC.

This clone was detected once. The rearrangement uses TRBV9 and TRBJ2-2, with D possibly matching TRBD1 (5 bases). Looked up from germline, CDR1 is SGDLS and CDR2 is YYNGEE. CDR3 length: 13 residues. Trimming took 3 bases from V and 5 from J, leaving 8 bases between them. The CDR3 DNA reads TGTGCCAGCAGCGCTCCAGGGACCGGGGAGCTGTTTTTT. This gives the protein CASSAPGTGELFF.